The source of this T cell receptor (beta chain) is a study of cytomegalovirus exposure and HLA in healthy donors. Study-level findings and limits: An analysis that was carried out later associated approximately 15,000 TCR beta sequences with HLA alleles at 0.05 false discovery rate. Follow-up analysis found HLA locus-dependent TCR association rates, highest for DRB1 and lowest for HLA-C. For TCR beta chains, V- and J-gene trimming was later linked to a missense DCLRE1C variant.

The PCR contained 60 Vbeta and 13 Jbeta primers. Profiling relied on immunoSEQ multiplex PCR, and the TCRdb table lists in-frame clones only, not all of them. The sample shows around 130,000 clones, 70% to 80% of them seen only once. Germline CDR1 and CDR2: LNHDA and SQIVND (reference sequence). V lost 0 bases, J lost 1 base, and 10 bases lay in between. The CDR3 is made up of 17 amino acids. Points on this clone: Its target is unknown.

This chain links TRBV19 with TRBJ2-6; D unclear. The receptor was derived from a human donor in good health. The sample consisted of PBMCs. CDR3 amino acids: CASSIDRRFSGANVLTF. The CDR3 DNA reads TGTGCCAGTAGTATAGATCGTAGATTTTCTGGGGCCAACGTCCTGACTTTC.